The rows below give T cell receptor beta chains drawn from one sample of a study of shared clonotypes between healthy human individuals. Using immunoSEQ multiplex PCR, the repertoire was profiled, and TCRdb retains in-frame clones only, with some absent. The repertoire consists of roughly 2.2 million clones, with more than 85% occurring once and the leading ten covering 0.35% to 0.45%. The sequenced sample was naive CD4+ T cells from PBMCs. The receptor set was obtained from a man between 18 and 35 years old in good health. Some clones in this sample may be carry-over from other donors' samples. The CDR3 runs from the conserved cysteine through the conserved F or W.

CDR3aa | j_gene | v_gene
CAAGGRGRTGELFF | TRBJ2-2 | TRBV28
CASSLGGTVVSEQFF | TRBJ2-1 | TRBV11-2
CASSKTKHSQSKYEKLFF | TRBJ1-4 | TRBV21-1
CASSLGQGTNGGELFF | TRBJ2-2 | TRBV5-1
CASSVSGDTQYF | TRBJ2-3 | TRBV9
CASSQLSTDTQYF | TRBJ2-3 | TRBV4-3
CASSFAGGANEKLFF | TRBJ1-4 | TRBV5-1
CASSLVVRKAGGQDEQFF | TRBJ2-1 | TRBV7-6
CASSEVGGWGTGELFF | TRBJ2-2 | TRBV6-1
CASSVASSTDTQYF | TRBJ2-3 | TRBV2
CASSSGHPNTGELFF | TRBJ2-2 | TRBV6-6
CASSPQGCFYEQYF | TRBJ2-7 | TRBV6-4
CASSLDTSGNTIYF | TRBJ1-3 | TRBV5-1
CASSLPGSGANVLTF | TRBJ2-6 | TRBV4-3
CASGRGQPQHF | TRBJ1-5 | TRBV2
CASSLMGGSGNTIYF | TRBJ1-3 | TRBV4-3
CASSVAGLGEQYF | TRBJ2-7 | TRBV9
CASSLDSGSYNEQFF | TRBJ2-1 | TRBV9
CASSSITRQEGLRFF | TRBJ2-1 | TRBV7-9
CASSASGTGNTIYF | TRBJ1-3 | TRBV5-1
CASSQDPLWGNTIYF | TRBJ1-3 | TRBV4-3
CASSLGLPFANTGELFF | TRBJ2-2 | TRBV18
CASSHDAGNLYEQYF | TRBJ2-7 | TRBV5-1
CASSSRTSGTYNEQFF | TRBJ2-1 | TRBV11-1
CASSFDRGDTEAFF | TRBJ1-1 | TRBV11-2
CASSLGQGRTEAFF | TRBJ1-1 | TRBV7-2
CASSLGDRGYQPQHF | TRBJ1-5 | TRBV19
CAWSTQGNSPLHF | TRBJ1-6 | TRBV30
CASSPTDSPSEQYF | TRBJ2-7 | TRBV5-4
CASSEQGDTQYF | TRBJ2-3 | TRBV25-1
CASGWEQYF | TRBJ2-7 | TRBV28
CASRRTGGLVGYTF | TRBJ1-2 | TRBV27
CSVGQRGPYNEQFF | TRBJ2-1 | TRBV29-1
CASSEAGSLGGYTF | TRBJ1-2 | TRBV2
CASSAFTADYGYTF | TRBJ1-2 | TRBV7-3
CASSFVANTEAFF | TRBJ1-1 | TRBV7-8
CASSLPGGSGKTEAFF | TRBJ1-1 | TRBV28
CASSQPGTGVEKLFF | TRBJ1-4 | TRBV4-1
CASSFLGGTGELFF | TRBJ2-2 | TRBV7-6
CASSVKGNKAYEQYF | TRBJ2-7 | TRBV25-1